A single sample gave rise to the 19 T cell receptor beta chains below, sequenced in a study of beta chain features in type 1 diabetes. The whole isolated RNA underwent reverse transcription, so sequencing captured expressed TCRB transcripts. Profiling relied on immunoSEQ multiplex PCR, and the TCRdb table lists in-frame clones only, not all of them. Here the sample spans 130,000 to 150,000 clones, under 60% being singletons. The sample consisted of Tregs from blood. These receptors came from a man aged 18 to 30 in good health.

The CDR3: CASSLVTGGLNEQFF. The CDR3 DNA is TGCGCCAGCAGCTTGGTCACAGGGGGCCTCAATGAGCAGTTCTTC. This chain uses TRBV5-1 with TRBJ2-1, with TRBD1 matching 9 bases. CDR3 size: 15 residues. The germline gives CDR1 SGHRS, CDR2 YFSETQ. V was clipped by 0 bases and J by 6 bases; unmatched bases: 4.

The rearrangement uses TRBV19 and TRBJ2-2, with 7 nucleotides matching TRBD1. Trimming took 11 bases from V and 0 from J; bases not matched to a gene: 3. The CDR3 sequence is 13 residues long. Looked up from germline, CDR1 is LNHDA and CDR2 is SQIVND (reference sequence). The CDR3 spells CAGRGSNTGELFF. In DNA form, the CDR3 reads TGTGCCGGCAGGGGGTCGAACACCGGGGAGCTGTTTTTT.

This rearrangement joins TRBV19 to TRBJ2-7; possibly TRBD1 for D (5 bases). The CDR3 runs to 14 residues. Germline V gives CDR1 LNHDA, CDR2 SQIVND (reference sequence). The V end was cut by 7 bases, the J end by 1 base, with 14 bases between. This chain's CDR3 is CASTSDSPSYEQYF. For the CDR3, the DNA is TGTGCCAGTACCTCAGACAGTCCGTCCTACGAGCAGTACTTC.

This clone has a handful of counts. The V call is TRBV7-2, the J call TRBJ1-6; 8 positions match TRBD1. The V gene end was trimmed by 5 bases and the J gene end by 11 bases; junction bases not matched to a gene: 8. CDR3 length equals 14 residues. Germline values: CDR1 SGHTA, CDR2 FQGNSA. Here the CDR3 reads CASSRQGLAAPLHF. CDR3 nucleotide sequence: TGTGCCAGCAGCAGACAGGGGTTAGCTGCACCCCTCCACTTT.

The V call is TRBV2, the J call TRBJ2-5; no firm D call. With the DNA end fitting TRBJ2-7 better, the J assignment may be wrong. Germline CDR1 SNHLY, CDR2 FYNNEI. The CDR3 spans 10 residues. Here the CDR3 reads CASSIYEQYF. CDR3 bases: TGTGCCAGCTCCATTTACGAGCAGTACTTC.

This clone has more than one count but fewer than ten. The chain combines TRBV7-9 with TRBJ1-2; a weak D match, TRBD1 (6 bases). The V gene's germline CDR1 is SEHNR and CDR2 FQNEAQ (reference sequence). This CDR3 is built from 13 residues. V lost 3 bases and J lost 4, with 9 bases in between. CDR3 DNA sequence: TGTGCCAGCAGCTTCGGGACATTCTATGGCTACACCTTC. It is translated as CASSFGTFYGYTF.

The J gene is TRBJ1-2, the V gene TRBV7-2, with D tentatively TRBD1 (5 bases). Germline assignment: CDR1 SGHTA and CDR2 FQGNSA. CDR3 length equals 16 residues. Trimming removed 1 base at V and 4 bases at J, with 16 bases between. The CDR3 DNA follows: TGTGCCAGCAGCTTAGTGCTGGGGGGGTTGGGCTATGGCTACACCTTC. Amino acid sequence: CASSLVLGGLGYGYTF.

This clone came up a few times. The gene calls are TRBV30 and TRBJ2-1; possibly TRBD1 for D (6 bases). The CDR3 consists of 15 residues. V gave up 1 base and J gave up 9 bases, with 19 bases separating them. Germline CDR1 GTSNPN, CDR2 SVGIG (reference sequence). CDR3 sequence (DNA): TGTGCCTGGAGTGGGACAAGGGGGTATTGGGGTGAGCAGTTCTTC. This sequence encodes CAWSGTRGYWGEQFF. The full variable domain, in which reference TRBV30 and TRBJ2-1 provide the parts outside the CDR3, is SQTIHQWPATLVQPVGSPLSLECTVEGTSNPNLYWYRQAAGRGLQLLFYSVGIGQISSEVPQNLSASRPQDRQFILSSKKLLLSDSGFYLCAWSGTRGYWGEQFFGPGTRLTVL.

The chain recombines TRBV27 with TRBJ1-1, with D hard to call. Germline assignment: CDR1 MNHEY and CDR2 SMNVEV (reference sequence). The CDR3 runs to 13 residues. V was trimmed by 3 bases and J by 2 bases, leaving 7 bases between them. In DNA form, the CDR3 reads TGTGCCAGCAGTTTCACAGCAAACACTGAAGCTTTCTTT. It yields the protein CASSFTANTEAFF.

V usage is TRBV10-3 and J usage is TRBJ2-1; 7 bases map to TRBD1. Germline CDR1 reads ENHRY; CDR2 reads SYGVKD. There are 14 residues in the CDR3. V trimming: 7 bases; J trimming: 7 bases; junction bases outside the gene matches: 10. CDR3 amino acids: CAIKGAGEGNEQFF. Written as DNA, the CDR3 is TGTGCCATCAAGGGGGCAGGGGAAGGAAATGAGCAGTTCTTC.

The J gene is TRBJ2-3, the V gene TRBV7-9; TRBD2 aligns across 9 bases. Looked up from germline, CDR1 is SEHNR and CDR2 is FQNEAQ (reference sequence). There are 16 residues in the CDR3. J lost 4 bases, V lost 5 bases, and 10 bases had no gene match. CDR3 in DNA: TGTGCCAGCAGCACCTTAGCGGGAGAATGGTCAGATACGCAGTATTTT. The encoded protein is CASSTLAGEWSDTQYF.

The chain recombines TRBV29-1 with TRBJ2-3; TRBD2 matches at 13 bases. The CDR3 spans 17 residues. Germline-derived CDR1 and CDR2 are SQVTM and ANQGSEA. V lost 2 bases, J lost 0 bases, and 5 bases stayed unmatched. For the CDR3, the DNA is TGCAGCGTTGAATCACTAGCGGGAGGGTCTAGCACAGATACGCAGTATTTT. Encoded protein: CSVESLAGGSSTDTQYF.

The chain carries TRBV7-6 and TRBJ2-5; D may be TRBD1 (5 bases). The V end was cut by 5 bases, the J end by 4 bases, with 20 bases between. The CDR3 is 16 residues long. In germline, CDR1 is SGHVS, CDR2 FNYEAQ. This chain's CDR3 is CASSPMIQVTVETQYF. CDR3 bases: TGTGCCAGCAGCCCAATGATACAGGTCACGGTAGAGACCCAGTACTTC.

The chain is built from TRBV5-1 and TRBJ2-5; a possible D gene is TRBD2 (6 bases). The CDR3 has 13 residues. Trimming removed 7 bases at V and 0 bases at J, with 10 bases between. The germline V gene has CDR1 SGHRS and CDR2 YFSETQ. The CDR3 loop reads CASGGTNQETQYF. The CDR3 DNA sequence: TGCGCCAGCGGAGGGACCAACCAAGAGACCCAGTACTTC.

The rearrangement joins TRBV7-2 to TRBJ2-4, with 12 positions matching TRBD2. Germline V CDR1 and CDR2: SGHTA, FQGNSA. Trimming cost V 3 bases and J 6 bases; bases outside gene matches: 3. This CDR3 is 15 amino acids long. The CDR3 is CASSFLAGGGNIQYF. CDR3 nucleotide sequence: TGTGCCAGCAGCTTCCTAGCGGGAGGGGGAAACATTCAGTACTTC.

V is TRBV27 and J is TRBJ1-2; a possible D gene is TRBD1 (5 bases). V was pared by 2 bases and J by 4 bases, with 11 bases between. The CDR3 loop spans 14 amino acids. Germline CDR1 MNHEY, CDR2 SMNVEV (reference sequence). This CDR3 reads CASSLTGRGYGYTF. The DNA for the CDR3 is TGTGCCAGCAGTTTAACCGGGAGGGGCTATGGCTACACCTTC.

The chain is built from TRBV7-2 and TRBJ2-3, with 7 bases matching TRBD2. CDR1 SGHTA and CDR2 FQGNSA come from the germline V gene. The CDR3 spans 15 residues. Trimming at V came to 7 bases and at J to 1 base, leaving 8 bases not matched to a gene. CDR3 sequence (DNA): TGTGCCAGCACGCCACTAAGCGGGGGCACAGATACGCAGTATTTT. Its translation is CASTPLSGGTDTQYF.

The V gene is TRBV27, the J gene TRBJ1-2; TRBD1 aligns across 7 bases. Germline CDR1 reads MNHEY; CDR2 reads SMNVEV (reference sequence). The junction had 9 bases not matched to a gene; V was cut back by 2 bases and J by 0 bases. This CDR3 comprises 17 residues. The CDR3 DNA is TGTGCCAGCAGTTTACCTCGAGGGACAGCGACTAACTATGGCTACACCTTC. This gives the protein CASSLPRGTATNYGYTF.

This sequence joins TRBV5-4 and TRBJ1-2, with D unresolved. Germline CDR1 SGHNT, CDR2 YYREEE (reference sequence). This CDR3 is 15 amino acids long. V lost 4 bases to trimming and J lost 0 bases, with 13 bases between them. CDR3 protein: CASSTGRDTNYGYTF. CDR3 nucleotides: TGTGCCAGCAGCACCGGACGGGATACTAACTATGGCTACACCTTC.